This entry concerns a single T cell receptor beta chain. The antigen remains unidentified. The sample originates from a study of CD8 T cells in Susac syndrome. Reverse transcription of roughly 0.45 to 1 ug RNA was performed with random hexamers. Amplification of TCR beta CDR3 used immunoSEQ multiplex PCR across 54 Vbeta and 13 Jbeta. From the immunoSEQ multiplex PCR reads, TCRdb called clonotypes with MiXCR, one entry per CDR3 protein. This table has about 250,000 distinct CDR3 sequences, around 93% appearing once. Sequencing of TCR beta was carried out in blood CD8+ and CD4+ T cells. The multiple sclerosis control group comprised treatment-naive patients with stable or active relapsing-remitting disease. The V and J ends lost 7 bases and 5 bases, in that order; junction bases with no gene match: 7. CDR1 SQVTM and CDR2 ANQGSEA come from the germline V gene. The CDR3 runs 15 residues. Findings and limits, study-wide: The study admitted that it had a relatively small number of individuals in its TCR sequencing and HLA analysis.

This chain links TRBV29-1 with TRBJ2-2; 13 bases fit TRBD2. The clonotype originates from a human donor with multiple sclerosis. The sample was CD4+ T cells from PBMCs. CDR3 amino acids: CSARLAGGRTGELFF. CDR3 in DNA: TGCAGCGCTAGACTAGCGGGGGGTCGTACCGGGGAGCTGTTTTTT.